Below, 29 T cell receptor beta chains from the same sample are listed, as sequenced in a study of beta chain features in type 1 diabetes. Whole-study findings and limits: In all four CD4+ subsets, TCRB CDR3 length was significantly, moderately reduced in type 1 diabetes.

The whole isolated RNA underwent reverse transcription, so sequencing captured expressed TCRB transcripts. Data came from immunoSEQ multiplex PCR; TCRdb stores just in-frame clones and leaves some out. The sample shows a few hundred thousand clones, around an eighth of them seen only once. No antigens are known for them. Sequenced input: naive CD4+ T cells from blood. The receptors stem from a young woman with type 1 diabetes.

This clone was recorded a few times. The gene calls are TRBV7-2 and TRBJ2-1, with 8 positions matching TRBD2. V lost 1 base, J lost 8 bases, and 7 bases stayed unmatched. The CDR3 is 15 amino acids. Germline-derived CDR1 and CDR2 are SGHTA and FQGNSA. DNA of the CDR3: TGTGCCAGCAGCTTAGGTCGGGAGGGATGGGATGAGCAGTTCTTC. It codes for CASSLGREGWDEQFF.

The V gene is TRBV18, the J gene TRBJ2-1, with 14 positions matching TRBD2. Trimming took 0 bases from V and 8 from J; bases not matched to a gene: 3. This CDR3 has 16 amino acids. Germline-derived CDR1 and CDR2 are KGHSH and LQKENI. CDR3 sequence (DNA): TGTGCCAGCTCACCACCTGGGACTAGCGGGAGCTATGAGCAGTTCTTC. Translating it yields CASSPPGTSGSYEQFF. The full variable domain, its missing parts supplied by reference TRBV18 and TRBJ2-1, is NAGVMQNPRHLVRRRGQEARLRCSPMKGHSHVYWYRQLPEEGLKFMVYLQKENIIDESGMPKERFSAEFPKEGPSILRIQQVVRGDSAAYFCASSPPGTSGSYEQFFGPGTRLTVL.

The J gene is TRBJ2-1, the V gene TRBV18, with 9 bases fitting TRBD2. This CDR3 is 16 amino acids long. CDR1 is KGHSH and CDR2 is LQKENI in the germline V gene. Trimming cost V 6 bases and J 7 bases; bases outside gene matches: 13. The CDR3 loop is CASSRLGGGRGNEQFF. As DNA, the CDR3 is TGTGCCAGCTCCCGCCTCGGCGGCGGGAGGGGGAATGAGCAGTTCTTC. Using reference TRBV18 and TRBJ2-1 for the parts outside the CDR3, the full variable domain is NAGVMQNPRHLVRRRGQEARLRCSPMKGHSHVYWYRQLPEEGLKFMVYLQKENIIDESGMPKERFSAEFPKEGPSILRIQQVVRGDSAAYFCASSRLGGGRGNEQFFGPGTRLTVL.

This clone turned up a few times. The J gene is TRBJ2-7, the V gene TRBV6-5, with 10 bases that match TRBD1. The V and J ends lost 6 bases and 5 bases, in that order; junction bases with no gene match: 4. Germline-derived CDR1 and CDR2 are MNHEY and SVGAGI. This CDR3 comprises 13 residues. CDR3 loop: CASRTGGLNEQYF. The DNA for the CDR3 is TGTGCCAGCAGGACAGGGGGCCTGAACGAGCAGTACTTC.

This clone was seen more than once but under ten times. This chain joins TRBV28 and TRBJ1-5; D call uncertain. The V end lost 7 bases, the J end lost 0 bases, and 4 bases lay between the germline ends. The CDR3 sequence is 12 residues long. Germline assignment: CDR1 MDHEN and CDR2 SYDVKM. CDR3 nucleotides: TGTGCCAGCACTTCTAGCAATCAGCCCCAGCATTTT. Protein sequence: CASTSSNQPQHF.

V is TRBV30 and J is TRBJ2-3; the match to TRBD2 covers 7 bases. This CDR3 is 18 amino acids long. Germline V gene data show CDR1 as GTSNPN and CDR2 as SVGIG (reference sequence). CDR3 nucleotide sequence: TGTGTCGGGGACGGAGGAGCGATTACGGGGGAGGGGACAGATACGCAGTATTTT. Encoded protein: CVGDGGAITGEGTDTQYF.

This clone was seen a few times. This sequence joins TRBV7-2 and TRBJ1-1; a possible D gene is TRBD1 (5 bases). This CDR3 spans 15 amino acids. With 5 bases removed from V and 5 bases from J, the gap between germline ends came to 18 bases. CDR1 is SGHTA and CDR2 is FQGNSA in the germline V gene. CDR3 protein: CASSPGTGRETEAFF. The CDR3 coding sequence is TGTGCCAGCAGCCCCGGGACCGGGAGGGAAACTGAAGCTTTCTTT.

This clone has just a few counts. The V gene is TRBV18, the J gene TRBJ2-1; no clear D gene. The V gene's germline CDR1 is KGHSH and CDR2 LQKENI. The CDR3 extends over 16 amino acids. V lost 2 bases and J lost 1, with 12 bases in between. The CDR3: CASSPWAGSSYNEQFF. Here the CDR3 DNA reads TGTGCCAGCTCACCATGGGCCGGATCGTCCTACAATGAGCAGTTCTTC.

This clone was seen just once. The J gene is TRBJ2-3, the V gene TRBV5-1; TRBD1 aligns across 9 bases. V shed 4 bases, J shed 6 bases, and the junction held 9 bases outside the gene matches. The CDR3 length is 15 residues. Germline CDR1 is SGHRS and CDR2 is YFSETQ. For the CDR3, the DNA is TGCGCCAGCAGCCTGGCTGACAGGGGGAAGGATACGCAGTATTTT. It translates to CASSLADRGKDTQYF. Supplemented by reference TRBV5-1 and TRBJ2-3, the full variable domain reads KAGVTQTPRYLIKTRGQQVTLSCSPISGHRSVSWYQQTPGQGLQFLFEYFSETQRNKGNFPGRFSGRQFSNSRSEMNVSTLELGDSALYLCASSLADRGKDTQYFGPGTRLTVL.

The chain uses TRBV5-4 and TRBJ2-7, with D perhaps TRBD1 (10 bases). V shed 5 bases and J shed 6 bases, with 30 bases lying between them. This CDR3 comprises 18 residues. The germline CDR1 and CDR2 sequences are SGHNT and YYREEE (reference sequence). The CDR3 spells CASRRQGALSGRSAEQYF. In DNA form, the CDR3 reads TGTGCCAGCAGACGACAGGGGGCGCTTAGCGGGAGATCAGCCGAGCAGTACTTC.

This clone was detected only a few times. The rearrangement joins TRBV28 to TRBJ2-3; 15 bases are shared with TRBD2. The trim removed 2 bases at V and 5 bases at J, leaving 5 bases unmatched. The CDR3 sequence is 17 residues long. Germline-derived CDR1 and CDR2 are MDHEN and SYDVKM. The DNA of the CDR3 is TGTGCCAGCAGTTTACTCGGACTAGCGGGAGGGTTAGATACGCAGTATTTT. Its translation: CASSLLGLAGGLDTQYF.

In this sample, this clone turned up a few times. The V and J genes are TRBV7-9 and TRBJ2-3, with D uncertain. Trimming removed 0 bases at V and 1 base at J, with 8 bases between. This CDR3 comprises 15 residues. The germline V gene has CDR1 SEHNR and CDR2 FQNEAQ (reference sequence). CDR3 in DNA: TGTGCCAGCAGCTTAGCGGCCAGCGGCACAGATACGCAGTATTTT. Its translation: CASSLAASGTDTQYF.

V and J are TRBV30 and TRBJ1-2, with 8 bases fitting TRBD1. The ends lost 3 bases at V and 8 bases at J; junction bases unmatched: 14. Germline V gene lookup returns CDR1 GTSNPN and CDR2 SVGIG (reference sequence). This CDR3 has 15 amino acids. CDR3 DNA: TGTGCCTGGAGCCAAGGGGAACAGGGGGGATTGGGCTACACCTTC. Encoded protein: CAWSQGEQGGLGYTF.

This clone turned up a few times. The chain is built from TRBV7-2 and TRBJ2-3; D is perhaps TRBD1 (5 bases). The V gene lost 1 base and the J gene lost 1 base, with 6 bases spanning the gap. The CDR3 loop spans 14 amino acids. Germline V lookup: CDR1 SGHTA, CDR2 FQGNSA. CDR3 sequence: CASSLGGRTDTQYF. In nucleotides, the CDR3 is TGTGCCAGCAGCTTAGGGGGCCGCACAGATACGCAGTATTTT.

This clone was observed a handful of times. The gene calls are TRBV15 and TRBJ1-4; D gene unclear. This CDR3 contains 16 residues. From germline, CDR1 is LNHNV and CDR2 YYDKDF (reference sequence). V lost 0 bases to trimming and J lost 6 bases, with 14 bases between them. The CDR3 sequence is CATSRDLGHRHEKLFF. The CDR3 coding sequence is TGTGCCACCAGCAGAGATCTAGGTCATCGTCATGAAAAACTGTTTTTT.

This clone was counted between two and nine times. The chain links TRBV2 to TRBJ2-2; 10 nucleotides align to TRBD2. Trimming at V came to 3 bases and at J to 4 bases, leaving 5 bases not matched to a gene. The CDR3 consists of 16 residues. In germline, CDR1 is SNHLY, CDR2 FYNNEI. The chain's CDR3 is CASSDEAGGITGELFF. Here the CDR3 DNA reads TGTGCCAGCAGTGATGAAGCGGGAGGGATCACCGGGGAGCTGTTTTTT. The full variable domain, rest sourced from reference TRBV2 and TRBJ2-2, is EPEVTQTPSHQVTQMGQEVILRCVPISNHLYFYWYRQILGQKVEFLVSFYNNEISEKSEIFDDQFSVERPDGSNFTLKIRSTKLEDSAMYFCASSDEAGGITGELFFGEGSRLTVL.

In this sample, this clone turned up a few times. CDR3 protein: CASSLGVNNQPQHF. The CDR3 nucleotides read TGCGCCAGCAGCTTGGGCGTAAATAATCAGCCCCAGCATTTT. The rearrangement uses TRBV5-1 and TRBJ1-5; D call uncertain. Germline CDR1 and CDR2: SGHRS and YFSETQ. CDR3 length: 14 residues. Trimming stripped 0 bases from V and 4 bases from J, with 8 bases between.

Worth noting for this clone: Other DNA sequences in the same sample also yield this CDR3. The chain joins TRBV7-3 to TRBJ1-2; D is possibly TRBD1 (6 bases). Germline V gene sequence: CDR1 SGHTA, CDR2 FQGTGA. V shed 6 bases and J shed 2 bases, with 10 bases lying between them. This CDR3 has 13 residues. The CDR3: CASSPDRNYGYTF. The DNA of the CDR3 is TGTGCCAGCAGTCCGGACAGAAACTATGGCTACACCTTC.

This clone turned up a few times. The sample holds other DNA sequences that translate to the same CDR3. This chain links TRBV5-1 with TRBJ1-3; a weak D match, TRBD1 (5 bases). Germline V CDR1 and CDR2: SGHRS, YFSETQ. This CDR3 comprises 15 residues. V gave up 0 bases and J gave up 0 bases, with 7 bases separating them. The CDR3 region has the DNA TGCGCCAGCAGCTTGGAGGGGTCCTCTGGAAACACCATATATTTT. As protein: CASSLEGSSGNTIYF.

This clone was picked up a small number of times. The J gene is TRBJ2-1, the V gene TRBV11-2; TRBD2 aligns across 8 bases. CDR1 SGHAT and CDR2 FQNNGV come from the germline V gene. V lost 5 bases to trimming and J lost 3 bases; unmatched junction nucleotides: 9. CDR3 size: 16 residues. The DNA for the CDR3 is TGTGCCAGCAGCACACCAACCGGGACTAGCTACAATGAGCAGTTCTTC. It specifies CASSTPTGTSYNEQFF.

Notes on this clone: Within the sample, other DNA sequences also encode this same CDR3. For the CDR3, the DNA is TGTGCCATCAGTGAGGGGCAGGGCTCCTACAATGAGCAGTTCTTC. This codes for CAISEGQGSYNEQFF. The chain recombines TRBV10-3 with TRBJ2-1, with D possibly matching TRBD1 (5 bases). Germline CDR1 and CDR2: ENHRY and SYGVKD. Trimming removed 2 bases from V and 0 bases from J, with 8 bases in between. The CDR3 has 15 residues.

V usage is TRBV9 and J usage is TRBJ2-4; TRBD2 might be the D (5 bases). The CDR3 runs 15 residues. Germline lookup yields CDR1 SGDLS and CDR2 YYNGEE. Trimming removed 6 bases from V and 8 bases from J, with 21 bases in between. This chain's CDR3 is CASTLSGSAGDIQYF. The CDR3 nucleotides read TGTGCCAGCACCCTGTCGGGGTCAGCCGGGGACATTCAGTACTTC. The full variable domain, with the rest looked up from reference TRBV9 and TRBJ2-4, is DSGVTQTPKHLITATGQRVTLRCSPRSGDLSVYWYQQSLDQGLQFLIQYYNGEERAKGNILERFSAQQFPDLHSELNLSSLELGDSALYFCASTLSGSAGDIQYFGAGTRLSVL.

This clone was seen a handful of times. The gene calls are TRBV7-9 and TRBJ2-3; 9 bases line up with TRBD2. Germline V CDR1 and CDR2: SEHNR, FQNEAQ (reference sequence). The length of the CDR3 is 16 residues. Losses at the gene ends were 5 bases for V and 5 bases for J; bases not matched to a gene: 11. The CDR3 DNA reads as TGTGCCAGCAGCCCCGGGACTAGCTTTGCAATAGATACGCAGTATTTT. Translating gives CASSPGTSFAIDTQYF.

V usage is TRBV6-6 and J usage is TRBJ1-5; no definite D call. This CDR3 has 16 amino acids. Per germline, CDR1 MNHNY and CDR2 SVGAGI (reference sequence). V was cut by 0 bases and J by 0 bases, with 9 bases left in between. CDR3 coding DNA: TGTGCCAGCAGTTACTCCGGGGTAGATAGCAATCAGCCCCAGCATTTT. Encoded protein: CASSYSGVDSNQPQHF.

V usage is TRBV28 and J usage is TRBJ2-5; TRBD2 agrees at 11 bases. In germline, CDR1 is MDHEN, CDR2 SYDVKM. V lost 5 bases and J lost 5; bases outside the gene matches: 10. This CDR3 is 16 amino acids long. The CDR3 loop reads CASSAVLAGGPETQYF. The CDR3 DNA is TGTGCCAGCAGTGCCGTTCTAGCGGGAGGACCGGAGACCCAGTACTTC.

The table lists this clone with a few counts. The chain carries TRBV19 and TRBJ2-3; weak D call: TRBD2 (6 bases). Germline-derived CDR1 and CDR2 are LNHDA and SQIVND (reference sequence). The CDR3 is made up of 11 amino acids. Trimming pared 1 base from V and 13 bases from J, leaving 9 bases between. The CDR3 DNA reads as TGTGCCAGTAGTATAGCGGACTACAAGTATTTT. Protein product: CASSIADYKYF.

This clone has only a few counts. The gene calls are TRBV19 and TRBJ1-1; no definite D call. Germline CDR1 reads LNHDA; CDR2 reads SQIVND (reference sequence). The ends were cut back, 3 bases at V and 6 bases at J, with 11 bases in the middle. The CDR3 covers 13 residues. CDR3 in DNA: TGTGCCAGTAGTATTCCGGCAGGCGCTGAAGCTTTCTTT. It yields the protein CASSIPAGAEAFF. The whole variable domain, filled in from reference TRBV19 and TRBJ1-1, reads DGGITQSPKYLFRKEGQNVTLSCEQNLNHDAMYWYRQDPGQGLRLIYYSQIVNDFQKGDIAEGYSVSREKKESFPLTVTSAQKNPTAFYLCASSIPAGAEAFFGQGTRLTVV.

The CDR3 DNA follows: TGTGCCAGCAGCTATAGCGGGACCCCAGAGACCCAGTACTTC. Encoded protein: CASSYSGTPETQYF. V is TRBV7-9 and J is TRBJ2-5, with 8 bases identical to TRBD2. The junction had 5 bases not matched to a gene; V was cut back by 4 bases and J by 4 bases. Germline V gives CDR1 SEHNR, CDR2 FQNEAQ (reference sequence). The CDR3 consists of 14 residues.

This clone was recorded a few times. The genes are TRBV27 and TRBJ1-5; possible D gene TRBD1, 6 bases. The V end was cut by 1 base, the J end by 3 bases, with 10 bases between. The CDR3 length is 15 residues. CDR1 and CDR2 (germline): MNHEY, SMNVEV (reference sequence). Here the CDR3 reads CASSLFQGPNQPQHF. CDR3 sequence (DNA): TGTGCCAGCAGTTTATTCCAGGGGCCCAATCAGCCCCAGCATTTT.